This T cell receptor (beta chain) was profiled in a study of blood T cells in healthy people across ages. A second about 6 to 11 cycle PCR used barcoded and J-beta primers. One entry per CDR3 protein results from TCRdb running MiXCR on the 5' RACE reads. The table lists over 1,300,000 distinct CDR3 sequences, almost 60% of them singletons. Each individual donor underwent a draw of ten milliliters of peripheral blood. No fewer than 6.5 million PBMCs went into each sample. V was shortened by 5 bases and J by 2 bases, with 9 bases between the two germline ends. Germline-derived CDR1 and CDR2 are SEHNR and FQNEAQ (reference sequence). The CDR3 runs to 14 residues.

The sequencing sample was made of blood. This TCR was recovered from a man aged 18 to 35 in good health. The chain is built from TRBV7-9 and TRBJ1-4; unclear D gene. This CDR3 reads CASSARNTNEKLFF. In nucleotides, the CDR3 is TGTGCCAGCAGCGCAAGGAATACTAATGAAAAACTGTTTTTT.